The T cell receptor (beta chain) described here comes from a study of blood T cell repertoires in COVID-19. Study-level background: Sample material is recorded as cDNA or gDNA derived from T cells, B-cell-depleted T cells, or PBMCs.

This clone is a singleton in its sample. The V segment lost 2 bases and the J segment 8 bases; nucleotides outside the gene matches: 9. The length of the CDR3 is 14 residues. CDR1 and CDR2 (germline): SGHDT, YYEEEE. Profiling relied on immunoSEQ multiplex PCR, and the TCRdb table lists in-frame clones only, not all of them. The table shows roughly 230,000 clones, with approximately 84% occurring only once. The chain couples TRBV5-6 to TRBJ1-2, with TRBD1 matching over 7 bases. Sequencing input: peripheral blood. The origin of this receptor is a woman older than 75 with acute or convalescent COVID-19. CDR3 DNA sequence: TGTGCCAGCAGCTTCTTACAGGGGCGCGGGGGCTACACCTTC. Amino acid sequence: CASSFLQGRGGYTF. The complete variable domain, with remaining parts taken from reference TRBV5-6 and TRBJ1-2, reads DAGVTQSPTHLIKTRGQQVTLRCSPKSGHDTVSWYQQALGQGPQFIFQYYEEEERQRGNFPDRFSGHQFPNYSSELNVNALLLGDSALYLCASSFLQGRGGYTFGSGTRLTVV.